Listed here are 22 T cell receptor beta chains from one sample, sequenced in a study of blood T cell repertoires in COVID-19. Some clones are missing from TCRdb's copy, which holds only in-frame ones; the method was immunoSEQ multiplex PCR. The table records under 450,000 clones, roughly 87% of them present only once. Sequenced: PBMCs or T cells enriched from blood (not recorded which). These TCRs come from a woman in her 30s who had recovered from COVID-19.

The rearrangement joins TRBV11-2 to TRBJ1-2; 7 positions match TRBD1. CDR3 length: 14 amino acids. Germline V gene lookup returns CDR1 SGHAT and CDR2 FQNNGV. The ends lost 2 bases at V and 7 bases at J; junction bases unmatched: 7. The DNA for the CDR3 is TGTGCCAGCAGCTTACCACTCCGACAGGGTGGCTACACCTTC. Translating gives CASSLPLRQGGYTF.

This chain uses TRBV18 with TRBJ1-2; D perhaps matches TRBD1 (6 bases). The CDR3 runs 14 residues. V lost 2 bases and J 3 bases, leaving 10 bases between the germline ends. Germline V gene data show CDR1 as KGHSH and CDR2 as LQKENI. The CDR3 loop reads CASSPLQGDYGYTF. In DNA form, the CDR3 reads TGTGCCAGCTCACCATTACAGGGAGACTATGGCTACACCTTC. The full variable domain, its missing parts supplied by reference TRBV18 and TRBJ1-2, is NAGVMQNPRHLVRRRGQEARLRCSPMKGHSHVYWYRQLPEEGLKFMVYLQKENIIDESGMPKERFSAEFPKEGPSILRIQQVVRGDSAAYFCASSPLQGDYGYTFGSGTRLTVV.

The chain carries TRBV7-8 and TRBJ2-7; 12 nucleotides match TRBD2. CDR1 and CDR2 (germline): SGHVS, FQNEAQ. The V segment lost 5 bases and the J segment 2 bases; nucleotides outside the gene matches: 1. The CDR3 contains 14 residues. The CDR3 DNA reads TGTGCCAGCAGCCGGACTAGCGGGGCCTACGAGCAGTACTTC. The encoded protein is CASSRTSGAYEQYF. The entire variable domain, with the rest obtained from reference TRBV7-8 and TRBJ2-7, is as follows: GAGVSQSPRYKVAKRGQDVALRCDPISGHVSLFWYQQALGQGPEFLTYFQNEAQLDKSGLPSDRFFAERPEGSVSTLKIQRTQQEDSAVYLCASSRTSGAYEQYFGPGTRLTVT.

V gene TRBV4-1 combines with J gene TRBJ1-1; D perhaps matches TRBD1 (5 bases). The germline CDR1 and CDR2 sequences are MGHRA and YSYEKL. V lost 1 base, J lost 4 bases, and 10 bases lay in between. CDR3 length: 14 amino acids. This CDR3 reads CASSQGGAVTEAFF. The CDR3 DNA reads TGCGCCAGCAGCCAAGGGGGCGCAGTCACTGAAGCTTTCTTT.

The V call is TRBV19, the J call TRBJ2-1; 10 nucleotides agree with TRBD2. Germline loops: CDR1 LNHDA, CDR2 SQIVND (reference sequence). Trimming took 3 bases from V and 8 from J; bases not matched to a gene: 7. The CDR3 extends over 15 amino acids. The CDR3 loop is CASSIGTSAGDEQFF. The CDR3 nucleotides are TGTGCCAGTAGTATCGGGACTAGCGCCGGCGATGAGCAGTTCTTC.

J is TRBJ1-4 and V is TRBV7-6; 12 bases are shared with TRBD1. Per the germline V gene, CDR1 is SGHVS and CDR2 is FNYEAQ. The CDR3 extends over 15 amino acids. V shed 5 bases, J shed 10 bases, and the junction held 8 bases outside the gene matches. CDR3: CASSITGTGGGKLFF. CDR3 bases: TGTGCCAGCAGCATAACCGGGACAGGGGGCGGAAAACTGTTTTTT.

This rearrangement joins TRBV7-9 to TRBJ1-2; TRBD1 aligns across 7 bases. Germline V gene data show CDR1 as SEHNR and CDR2 as FQNEAQ (reference sequence). With V trimmed by 8 bases and J by 1 base, 10 bases remained unmatched. The CDR3 runs to 15 residues. Here the CDR3 reads CASGLGAGGNYGYTF. CDR3 DNA sequence: TGTGCCAGCGGCCTCGGGGCAGGGGGTAACTATGGCTACACCTTC.

The chain combines TRBV4-1 with TRBJ1-5; TRBD1 agrees at 8 bases. With 2 bases clipped from V and 2 bases from J, the junction kept 2 bases outside the gene matches. CDR3 size: 15 residues. CDR1 MGHRA and CDR2 YSYEKL come from the germline V gene. CDR3 sequence: CASSQQGAGNQPQHF. CDR3 nucleotides: TGCGCCAGCAGCCAACAGGGGGCTGGCAATCAGCCCCAGCATTTT.

The gene calls are TRBV28 and TRBJ2-7; 10 bases map to TRBD2. Germline V gives CDR1 MDHEN, CDR2 SYDVKM. The trim removed 1 base at V and 0 bases at J, leaving 12 bases unmatched. The CDR3 extends over 19 amino acids. The CDR3 DNA sequence: TGTGCCAGCAGTTTATCGCTAGCGGGAGTTGGAAAGAGCTCCTACGAGCAGTACTTC. Its protein product is CASSLSLAGVGKSSYEQYF.

V usage is TRBV15 and J usage is TRBJ2-3; TRBD2 agrees at 9 bases. This CDR3 has 21 amino acids. CDR1 LNHNV and CDR2 YYDKDF come from the germline V gene (reference sequence). V shed 1 base and J 3 bases; nucleotides not matched to a gene: 20. CDR3 sequence: CATSRALMGRLAGAGTDTQYF. In nucleotides, the CDR3 is TGTGCCACCAGCAGAGCCTTAATGGGACGTTTAGCGGGAGCGGGTACAGATACGCAGTATTTT.

This clone was counted once. V and J are TRBV27 and TRBJ2-7, with unresolved D. The CDR3 length is 14 residues. The V gene lost 2 bases and the J gene lost 4 bases, with 12 bases spanning the gap. Germline V lookup: CDR1 MNHEY, CDR2 SMNVEV (reference sequence). CDR3 DNA: TGTGCCAGCAGTTTAAGAACTAACGGATACGAGCAGTACTTC. Amino acid sequence: CASSLRTNGYEQYF.

The rearrangement links TRBV19 to TRBJ1-1; no clear D gene. The V gene lost 3 bases and the J gene lost 5 bases, with 16 bases spanning the gap. CDR1 is LNHDA and CDR2 is SQIVND in the germline V gene (reference sequence). The CDR3 extends over 15 amino acids. The CDR3 loop reads CASSISGWFNTEAFF. Here the CDR3 DNA reads TGTGCCAGTAGTATTTCGGGTTGGTTTAATACTGAAGCTTTCTTT.

The chain links TRBV5-1 to TRBJ2-3, with 10 positions matching TRBD1. V lost 4 bases and J lost 2; bases outside the gene matches: 22. This CDR3 spans 21 amino acids. The V gene's germline CDR1 is SGHRS and CDR2 YFSETQ. In nucleotides, the CDR3 is TGCGCCAGCAGCCCCGGAGTTGGGGTACCGGGACAGGGGAAGCCCACAGATACGCAGTATTTT. Protein product: CASSPGVGVPGQGKPTDTQYF.

The CDR3 here is CASSPPAGMRYGYTF. CDR3 nucleotides: TGTGCCAGCAGCCCACCGGCAGGGATGCGATATGGCTACACCTTC. The rearrangement uses TRBV7-2 and TRBJ1-2; perhaps TRBD1 as D (5 bases). Trimming removed 5 bases at V and 5 bases at J, with 18 bases between. Germline CDR1 and CDR2: SGHTA and FQGNSA. The CDR3 covers 15 residues.

CDR3: CASTPRTSTRYEQYF. The DNA for the CDR3 is TGTGCCAGCACCCCGCGGACTAGTACCCGCTACGAGCAGTACTTC. This chain joins TRBV2 and TRBJ2-7; 7 bases are shared with TRBD2. The CDR3 length is 15 residues. V was clipped by 7 bases and J by 3 bases; unmatched bases: 12. Germline V gene data show CDR1 as SNHLY and CDR2 as FYNNEI.

The V call is TRBV5-1, the J call TRBJ1-2; the D is unclear. CDR3 length equals 14 residues. Deletions cut 4 bases from V and 6 bases from J, with 16 bases between. Germline-derived CDR1 and CDR2 are SGHRS and YFSETQ. In DNA form, the CDR3 reads TGCGCCAGCAGCCTGTCGCGGACCGGGGATGGCTACACCTTC. This encodes CASSLSRTGDGYTF. The full variable domain, in which reference TRBV5-1 and TRBJ1-2 provide the parts outside the CDR3, is KAGVTQTPRYLIKTRGQQVTLSCSPISGHRSVSWYQQTPGQGLQFLFEYFSETQRNKGNFPGRFSGRQFSNSRSEMNVSTLELGDSALYLCASSLSRTGDGYTFGSGTRLTVV.

The chain links TRBV19 to TRBJ1-2; 7 bases match TRBD1. V shed 6 bases and J 8 bases; nucleotides not matched to a gene: 3. The CDR3 contains 11 residues. Germline-derived CDR1 and CDR2 are LNHDA and SQIVND (reference sequence). As DNA, the CDR3 is TGTGCCAGTAGGCGGACAGGAGGCTACACCTTC. This codes for CASRRTGGYTF.

The chain is built from TRBV15 and TRBJ1-1; 9 bases are shared with TRBD1. CDR1 LNHNV and CDR2 YYDKDF come from the germline V gene (reference sequence). J gave up 1 base and V 0 bases, and 6 bases lay outside the gene matches. This CDR3 region has 17 residues. The CDR3: CATSRDRGQGPNTEAFF. Written as DNA, the CDR3 is TGTGCCACCAGCAGAGATCGGGGACAGGGCCCGAACACTGAAGCTTTCTTT.

This chain links TRBV30 with TRBJ2-2, with a possible D match to TRBD2 (6 bases). The CDR3 loop spans 15 amino acids. V was pared by 0 bases and J by 5 bases, with 13 bases between. Germline CDR1 GTSNPN, CDR2 SVGIG (reference sequence). CDR3 loop: CAWSVLMGGTGELFF. The CDR3 DNA reads TGTGCCTGGAGTGTATTGATGGGGGGAACCGGGGAGCTGTTTTTT. The full variable domain, its missing parts supplied by reference TRBV30 and TRBJ2-2, is SQTIHQWPATLVQPVGSPLSLECTVEGTSNPNLYWYRQAAGRGLQLLFYSVGIGQISSEVPQNLSASRPQDRQFILSSKKLLLSDSGFYLCAWSVLMGGTGELFFGEGSRLTVL.

The chain uses TRBV5-6 and TRBJ1-5; no reliable D call. V was pared by 3 bases and J by 7 bases, with 17 bases between. The CDR3 contains 15 residues. Per the germline V gene, CDR1 is SGHDT and CDR2 is YYEEEE. The CDR3 nucleotides read TGTGCCAGCAGCTCTGAACCAGGCTGGGAGCAGCCCCAGCATTTT. Protein sequence: CASSSEPGWEQPQHF. The whole variable domain, filled in from reference TRBV5-6 and TRBJ1-5, reads DAGVTQSPTHLIKTRGQQVTLRCSPKSGHDTVSWYQQALGQGPQFIFQYYEEEERQRGNFPDRFSGHQFPNYSSELNVNALLLGDSALYLCASSSEPGWEQPQHFGDGTRLSIL.

The genes are TRBV5-1 and TRBJ2-2, with D maybe TRBD2 (5 bases). The CDR3 consists of 14 residues. The germline gives CDR1 SGHRS, CDR2 YFSETQ. V lost 2 bases and J lost 2, with 7 bases in between. The CDR3 protein is CASSFTGNTGELFF. The DNA of the CDR3 is TGCGCCAGCAGCTTCACGGGAAACACCGGGGAGCTGTTTTTT.

Of note for this clone: The sample contains more than one DNA sequence encoding this CDR3. This sequence joins TRBV18 and TRBJ2-5; TRBD1 matches 9 bases. The ends lost 2 bases at V and 5 bases at J; junction bases unmatched: 3. CDR3 size: 14 residues. Germline V lookup: CDR1 KGHSH, CDR2 LQKENI. CDR3 nucleotide sequence: TGTGCCAGCTCACCAGGACAGGGGATCGAGACCCAGTACTTC. As protein: CASSPGQGIETQYF.